This passage covers 6 T cell receptor beta chains from one sample sequenced in a study of CD8 T cells in ankylosing spondylitis. Each CDR3 protein gets one entry after TCRdb re-called the 5' RACE reads with MiXCR. The table records under 200,000 distinct CDR3 sequences, 13% of them present only once. The source material was blood, either unsorted or a sorted T cell fraction (not recorded which). The receptor set was obtained from a female donor with ankylosing spondylitis or in good health (not recorded which).

There are many counts of this clonotype. The J gene is TRBJ1-1, the V gene TRBV20-1; tentative D call: TRBD1 (5 bases). The CDR3 covers 12 residues. The germline V and J ends were trimmed by 1 base and 3 bases, with 6 bases remaining between them. Germline-derived CDR1 and CDR2 are DFQATT and SNEGSKA (reference sequence). The CDR3 DNA reads TGCAGTGCTAGAGTCAGGGACACTGAAGCTTTCTTT. It is translated as CSARVRDTEAFF.

This clonotype was seen many times. The V and J genes are TRBV4-1 and TRBJ1-1; TRBD1 might be the D (6 bases). With 1 base removed from V and 4 bases from J, the gap between germline ends came to 10 bases. CDR3 size: 14 residues. CDR1 and CDR2 (germline): MGHRA, YSYEKL. CDR3 amino acids: CASSQAGAGTEAFF. Here the CDR3 DNA reads TGCGCCAGCAGCCAAGCGGGGGCTGGCACTGAAGCTTTCTTT.

Only a few counts were recorded for this clonotype. The chain uses TRBV19 and TRBJ2-6; D call uncertain. V was clipped by 3 bases and J by 3 bases, with 12 bases between them. CDR3 size: 16 residues. Germline V lookup: CDR1 LNHDA, CDR2 SQIVND (reference sequence). The CDR3 bases are TGTGCCAGTAGTATTAAAGGGCAAATTGGGGCCAACGTCCTGACTTTC. It yields the protein CASSIKGQIGANVLTF. Supplemented by reference TRBV19 and TRBJ2-6, the full variable domain reads DGGITQSPKYLFRKEGQNVTLSCEQNLNHDAMYWYRQDPGQGLRLIYYSQIVNDFQKGDIAEGYSVSREKKESFPLTVTSAQKNPTAFYLCASSIKGQIGANVLTFGAGSRLTVL.

Ten or more counts support this clonotype. The chain has TRBV15 and TRBJ2-5; 9 nucleotides line up with TRBD1. CDR1 is LNHNV, CDR2 YYDKDF, per germline (reference sequence). The ends lost 0 bases at V and 2 bases at J; junction bases unmatched: 10. The CDR3 sequence is 18 residues long. The CDR3 loop is CATSRDWSEGTGQETQYF. The CDR3 region has the DNA TGTGCCACCAGCAGAGATTGGAGTGAAGGGACAGGGCAAGAGACCCAGTACTTC.

This clonotype was counted ten times or more. V is TRBV5-1 and J is TRBJ1-1; 7 bases align to TRBD1. CDR1 and CDR2 from the germline V gene are SGHRS and YFSETQ. This CDR3 contains 15 residues. The J segment lost 3 bases and the V segment lost 3 bases, leaving 8 bases of the junction unmatched. CDR3 residues: CASSWQTGQYTEAFF. CDR3 nucleotide sequence: TGCGCCAGCAGCTGGCAAACGGGACAGTACACTGAAGCTTTCTTT.

This clonotype has at least ten counts. The rearrangement joins TRBV20-1 to TRBJ1-4; no firm D call. This CDR3 is 14 amino acids long. The germline V gene encodes CDR1 DFQATT and CDR2 SNEGSKA (reference sequence). V lost 6 bases and J lost 0, with 11 bases in between. CDR3 residues: CSATIGATNEKLFF. In DNA form, the CDR3 reads TGCAGTGCCACCATTGGAGCAACTAATGAAAAACTGTTTTTT.